What follows describes a single T cell receptor (beta chain). The naive CD8 population came from CD45RO-negative cells selected for CCR7, without terminally differentiated effector memory CD45RA+ cells. These data come from a study of shared clonotypes between healthy human individuals. The germline gives CDR1 SGHRS, CDR2 YFSETQ. There are 14 residues in the CDR3. Deletions cut 9 bases from V and 2 bases from J, with 18 bases between. Profiled with immunoSEQ multiplex PCR; TCRdb holds only in-frame clones, not every one. The repertoire holds over 750,000 clones, with 90% to 97% as singletons. The sequence was obtained from a man aged 25 to 40 in good health. The chain couples TRBV5-1 to TRBJ2-7; weak D call: TRBD1 (6 bases). Source material: naive CD8+ T cells sorted from blood. This CDR3 is CATSPGHLTYEQYF. Here the CDR3 DNA reads TGCGCCACTAGTCCGGGACACCTAACCTACGAGCAGTACTTC.